This T cell receptor beta chain was recorded in a study of CD8+ T cells in alopecia areata. This clone was counted between two and nine times. Sequencing templates came from extracted RNA that was reverse transcribed into cDNA. Profiling relied on immunoSEQ multiplex PCR, and the TCRdb table lists in-frame clones only, not all of them. This repertoire shows fewer than 150,000 clones, around 61% found once; its top ten account for 2.8%. This TCR derives from a human donor in good health. Input material: CD4+ T cells sorted from blood.

CDR3 in DNA: TGCAGCGCGAGGACCGGGACAGGGGGCTCGAACACTGAAGCTTTCTTT. It encodes CSARTGTGGSNTEAFF. The chain links TRBV29-1 to TRBJ1-1; 12 positions match TRBD1. Trimming removed 7 bases from V and 1 base from J; junction bases left unmatched: 10. Germline-derived CDR1 and CDR2 are SQVTM and ANQGSEA. The CDR3 length is 16 residues.